The following is a T cell receptor (beta chain) sequence with its context. Its target is not known. The assay was immunoSEQ multiplex PCR, and TCRdb's table has in-frame clones only and misses some. The table records roughly 120,000 clones, around 90% of them present only once. Germline lookup yields CDR1 SGHNT and CDR2 YYREEE (reference sequence). The CDR3 is 16 residues long. The V end lost 4 bases, the J end lost 2 bases, and 18 bases lay between the germline ends. The data belong to a study of T cell responses to AZD1222 COVID-19 vaccine. Study context: Second doses were pooled across both intervals (about 4 or about 12 weeks).

General study points: Mapped onto spike, vaccine-associated CD4 TCRs spanned it and were dominant at 160-218 and 743-854.

The chain has TRBV5-4 and TRBJ1-1; D is possibly TRBD1 (6 bases). The source was peripheral blood, collected on day 0 of AZD1222 vaccination. The receptor was derived from an adult in good health. CDR3 protein: CASSLGGRRGNTEAFF. The CDR3 DNA follows: TGTGCCAGCAGCCTCGGGGGGCGGAGGGGAAACACTGAAGCTTTCTTT. The full variable domain, its missing parts supplied by reference TRBV5-4 and TRBJ1-1, is ETGVTQSPTHLIKTRGQQVTLRCSSQSGHNTVSWYQQALGQGPQFIFQYYREEENGRGNFPPRFSGLQFPNYSSELNVNALELDDSALYLCASSLGGRRGNTEAFFGQGTRLTVV.